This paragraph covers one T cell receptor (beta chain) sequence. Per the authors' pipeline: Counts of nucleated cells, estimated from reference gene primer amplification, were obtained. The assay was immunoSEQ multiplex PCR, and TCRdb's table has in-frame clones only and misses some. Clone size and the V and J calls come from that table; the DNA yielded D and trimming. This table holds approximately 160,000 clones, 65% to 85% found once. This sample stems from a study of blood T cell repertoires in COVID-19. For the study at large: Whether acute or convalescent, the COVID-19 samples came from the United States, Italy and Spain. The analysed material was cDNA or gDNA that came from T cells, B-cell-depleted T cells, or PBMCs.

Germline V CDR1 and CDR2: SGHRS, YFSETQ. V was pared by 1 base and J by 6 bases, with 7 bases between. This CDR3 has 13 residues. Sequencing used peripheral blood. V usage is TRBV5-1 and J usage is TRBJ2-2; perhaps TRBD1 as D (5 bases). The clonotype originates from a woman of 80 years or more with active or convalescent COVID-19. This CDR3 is CASSLMGPGELFF. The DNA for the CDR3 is TGCGCCAGCAGCTTGATGGGGCCCGGGGAGCTGTTTTTT.